This TCR beta chain emerged from a study of blood T cell repertoires in COVID-19. Turning to the study itself: Samples of COVID-19 (acute and convalescent) were obtained from the United States, Italy and Spain. T cells, B-cell-depleted T cells, or PBMCs provided the cDNA or gDNA that served as material.

With V trimmed by 0 bases and J by 7 bases, 8 bases remained unmatched. Germline V gene data show CDR1 as LGHNA and CDR2 as YSLEER. This CDR3 has 16 amino acids. Only in-frame clones appear in the TCRdb table, and some are missing; sequencing was by immunoSEQ multiplex PCR. This sample has about 34,000 clones, with more than 90% found just once. The V and J genes are TRBV4-3 and TRBJ2-1; 8 bases agree with TRBD2. Sample: peripheral blood. This clonotype was sampled from a man in his fifties or sixties with active or convalescent COVID-19. The CDR3 DNA sequence: TGCGCCAGCAGCCAAGATTCGCTAGCGGGTCAGAATGAGCAGTTCTTC. Its translation is CASSQDSLAGQNEQFF.